Following are 18 T cell receptor beta chains from one sample sequenced in a study of T cell responses to AZD1222 COVID-19 vaccine (dated by TCRdb to the early 2020s). The meaning of the sample's time point label: about 28 days (+/-7) after the second vaccine dose. Library preparation used the immunoSEQ multiplex PCR assay. Not all clones reach the TCRdb copy of this immuneACCESS table, which keeps in-frame sequences only. Checked studies attribute under half of the gap to unresolved V genes and leave the rest unexplained. The sample has about 75,000 clones on record, roughly 87% of them singletons. The ten largest clones represent roughly 18% of the sample. The sample in question was peripheral blood, obtained 28 days after the second AZD1222 dose. The receptor set was obtained from an adult who received the AZD1222 COVID-19 vaccine.

The chain employs TRBV10-3 and TRBJ2-3; no clear D. CDR1 is ENHRY and CDR2 is SYGVKD in the germline V gene. The V end was cut by 0 bases, the J end by 0 bases, with 4 bases between. The CDR3 is made up of 14 amino acids. This CDR3 is CAISESPSTDTQYF. CDR3 nucleotide sequence: TGTGCCATCAGTGAGTCTCCGAGCACAGATACGCAGTATTTT.

The chain recombines TRBV9 with TRBJ1-1; 7 bases match TRBD1. The junction had 11 bases not matched to a gene; V was cut back by 3 bases and J by 6 bases. Looked up from germline, CDR1 is SGDLS and CDR2 is YYNGEE. The CDR3 is 15 residues long. CDR3 in DNA: TGTGCCAGCAGCGCCTCCGACAGGGAAGGGGCTGAAGCTTTCTTT. Protein sequence: CASSASDREGAEAFF.

The genes are TRBV7-2 and TRBJ1-3; no firm D call. CDR1 and CDR2 from the germline V gene are SGHTA and FQGNSA. The CDR3 spans 18 residues. V was clipped by 0 bases and J by 0 bases, with 15 bases between them. The CDR3: CASSLASPLTLSGNTIYF. Written as DNA, the CDR3 is TGTGCCAGCAGCTTAGCAAGCCCACTGACTCTCTCTGGAAACACCATATATTTT. Based on the CDR3 plus reference TRBV7-2 and TRBJ1-3, the full variable domain is GAGVSQSPSNKVTEKGKDVELRCDPISGHTALYWYRQSLGQGLEFLIYFQGNSAPDKSGLPSDRFSAERTGGSVSTLTIQRTQQEDSAVYLCASSLASPLTLSGNTIYFGEGSWLTVV.

The chain has TRBV7-3 and TRBJ2-1; no clear D gene. The CDR3 extends over 15 amino acids. The germline V and J ends were trimmed by 0 bases and 9 bases, with 15 bases remaining between them. CDR1 and CDR2 (germline): SGHTA, FQGTGA. This CDR3 is CASSLTPQDTSEQFF. In DNA, the CDR3 is TGTGCCAGCAGCTTAACACCTCAGGATACCAGTGAGCAGTTCTTC.

The V gene is TRBV7-9, the J gene TRBJ1-2, with D uncertain. Deletions cut 5 bases from V and 4 bases from J, with 8 bases between. In germline, CDR1 is SEHNR, CDR2 FQNEAQ (reference sequence). The CDR3 covers 12 residues. The CDR3 loop reads CASSETFYGYTF. In nucleotides, the CDR3 is TGTGCCAGCAGCGAAACCTTCTATGGCTACACCTTC.

This clone was seen only a few times. The rearrangement uses TRBV7-9 and TRBJ1-1; D is perhaps TRBD1 (5 bases). Germline V gene lookup returns CDR1 SEHNR and CDR2 FQNEAQ (reference sequence). Trimming took 5 bases from V and 5 from J, leaving 15 bases between them. The CDR3 totals 14 residues. CDR3 DNA sequence: TGTGCCAGCAGCCGCGGGGGAACGATGACTGAAGCTTTCTTT. Residues: CASSRGGTMTEAFF.

This sequence joins TRBV18 and TRBJ1-5; the D is unclear. The CDR3 spans 12 residues. The V gene's germline CDR1 is KGHSH and CDR2 LQKENI. Trimming removed 5 bases from V and 4 bases from J, with 6 bases in between. The CDR3 DNA reads TGTGCCAGCTCAGACTATAATCAGCCCCAGCATTTT. It is translated as CASSDYNQPQHF.

The CDR3 loop is CASSQGGRNTEAFF. CDR3 DNA: TGTGCCAGCAGCCAAGGGGGCCGGAACACTGAAGCTTTCTTT. The chain joins TRBV3-1 (or the pseudogene TRBV3-2) to TRBJ1-1, with D possibly being TRBD1 (5 bases). The CDR3 is 14 amino acids. CDR1 and CDR2 (germline): LGHDT, YNNKEL (reference sequence). V was cut by 1 base and J by 1 base, with 7 bases left in between.

The V and J genes are TRBV7-9 and TRBJ1-4; 8 bases agree with TRBD1. V was clipped by 3 bases and J by 3 bases; unmatched bases: 15. Germline loops: CDR1 SEHNR, CDR2 FQNEAQ (reference sequence). The CDR3 is 19 amino acids. CDR3 sequence reads: CASSFTGWTGLVANEKLFF. Here the CDR3 DNA reads TGTGCCAGCAGCTTTACGGGCTGGACAGGGCTGGTTGCTAATGAAAAACTGTTTTTT.

The rearrangement joins TRBV5-6 to TRBJ2-6; D is undetermined. CDR1 is SGHDT and CDR2 is YYEEEE in the germline V gene. Trimming cost V 4 bases and J 0 bases, with 8 bases left between them. This CDR3 region has 15 residues. The CDR3: CASSPTYSGANVLTF. As DNA, the CDR3 is TGTGCCAGCAGCCCCACGTACTCTGGGGCCAACGTCCTGACTTTC.

This clone was observed once. This sequence joins TRBV19 and TRBJ1-6; the match to TRBD1 covers 10 bases. Germline CDR1 is LNHDA and CDR2 is SQIVND (reference sequence). CDR3 length: 15 residues. The V segment lost 2 bases and the J segment 9 bases; nucleotides outside the gene matches: 4. As DNA, the CDR3 is TGTGCCAGTAGTATATCCGACAGGGGGCCTTCACCCCTCCACTTT. Protein: CASSISDRGPSPLHF.

This clone came up once. The chain carries TRBV2 and TRBJ1-5, with D tentatively TRBD1 (6 bases). The CDR3 contains 14 residues. Per germline, CDR1 SNHLY and CDR2 FYNNEI. Trimming stripped 6 bases from V and 4 bases from J, with 13 bases between. The CDR3 reads CASRSRGGNQPQHF. The CDR3 DNA follows: TGTGCCAGCAGAAGCAGGGGCGGAAATCAGCCCCAGCATTTT.

The chain is built from TRBV6-5 and TRBJ1-2; weak D call: TRBD1 (5 bases). V dropped 0 bases and J dropped 7 bases, with 6 bases sitting between them. Germline CDR1 and CDR2: MNHEY and SVGAGI. The CDR3 is made up of 12 amino acids. The CDR3 DNA sequence: TGTGCCAGCAGTTACTCGAGGGGTGGCTACACCTTC. Translating it yields CASSYSRGGYTF.

The V call is TRBV12-3 or TRBV12-4, the J call TRBJ1-1, with D possibly matching TRBD1 (5 bases). The ends were cut back, 6 bases at V and 5 bases at J, with 13 bases in the middle. The CDR3 consists of 13 residues. CDR3 bases: TGTGCCAGCAGCGGGCCCTGGGGGACTGAAGCTTTCTTT. Encoded protein: CASSGPWGTEAFF.

The rearrangement uses TRBV12-3 or TRBV12-4 and TRBJ1-5, with D uncertain. The CDR3 sequence is 12 residues long. The V gene lost 7 bases and the J gene lost 5 bases, with 9 bases spanning the gap. CDR3 nucleotide sequence: TGTGCCAGCACGGACCGATATCAGCCCCAGCATTTT. Its protein is CASTDRYQPQHF.

The genes are TRBV13 and TRBJ1-2; no clear D. The CDR3 covers 13 residues. The V gene lost 1 base and the J gene lost 8 bases, with 11 bases spanning the gap. Looked up from germline, CDR1 is PRHDT and CDR2 is FYEKMQ (reference sequence). CDR3 amino acids: CASSLVGGSGYTF. CDR3 nucleotide sequence: TGTGCCAGCAGCTTAGTGGGAGGGAGCGGCTACACCTTC.

Concerning this clone: Other DNA sequences within the sample encode an identical CDR3. The chain employs TRBV7-2 and TRBJ1-5; D is perhaps TRBD1 (5 bases). Trimming cost V 5 bases and J 4 bases, with 12 bases left between them. Germline CDR1 is SGHTA and CDR2 is FQGNSA. This CDR3 has 14 residues. In nucleotides, the CDR3 is TGTGCCAGCAGCCTCGGGACGGGGAATCAGCCCCAGCATTTT. Residues: CASSLGTGNQPQHF.

The rearrangement joins TRBV14 to TRBJ1-6; D is unclear. The CDR3 is 13 amino acids. V shed 3 bases and J shed 13 bases, with 13 bases lying between them. The germline CDR1 and CDR2 sequences are SGHDN and FVKESK. DNA of the CDR3: TGTGCCAGCAGCCACCCCGGGCGGACTCCCCTCCACTTT. Its protein is CASSHPGRTPLHF.